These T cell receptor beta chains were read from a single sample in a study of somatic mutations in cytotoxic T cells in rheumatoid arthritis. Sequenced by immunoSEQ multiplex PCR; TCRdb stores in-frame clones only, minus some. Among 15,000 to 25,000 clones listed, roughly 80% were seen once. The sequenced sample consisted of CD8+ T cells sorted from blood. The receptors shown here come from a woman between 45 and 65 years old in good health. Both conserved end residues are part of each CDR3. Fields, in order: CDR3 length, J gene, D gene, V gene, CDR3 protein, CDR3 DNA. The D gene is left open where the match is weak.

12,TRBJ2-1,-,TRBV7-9,CASSRDRYEQFF,TGTGCCAGCAGCCGCGACAGGTATGAGCAGTTCTTC
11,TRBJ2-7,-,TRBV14,CASSQGTILYF,TGTGCCAGCAGCCAAGGGACTATTCTGTACTTC
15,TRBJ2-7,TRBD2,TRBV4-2,CASSQVTSGGGEQYF,TGTGCCAGCAGCCAAGTGACTAGCGGAGGGGGCGAGCAGTACTTC
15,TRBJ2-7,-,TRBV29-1,CSVEGEGTGSYEQYF,TGCAGCGTTGAAGGGGAAGGGACTGGCTCCTACGAGCAGTACTTC
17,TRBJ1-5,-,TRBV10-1,CASSEISRVEGSQPQHF,TGCGCCAGCAGTGAGATTTCTAGGGTTGAGGGAAGCCAGCCCCAGCATTTT
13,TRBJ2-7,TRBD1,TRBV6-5,CASGQGAFYEQYF,TGTGCCAGCGGACAGGGGGCTTTCTACGAGCAGTACTTC
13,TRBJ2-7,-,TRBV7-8,CASSGGEAYEQYF,TGTGCCAGCAGCGGTGGAGAGGCCTACGAGCAGTACTTC
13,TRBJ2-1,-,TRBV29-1,CSALGGEIYEQFF,TGCAGCGCCTTAGGGGGGGAAATATATGAGCAGTTCTTC
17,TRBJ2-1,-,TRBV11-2,CASSEEILEGWGNEQFF,TGTGCCAGCAGCGAAGAGATCCTGGAGGGTTGGGGCAATGAGCAGTTCTTC
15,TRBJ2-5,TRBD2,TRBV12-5,CASGSSGGAVGTQYF,TGTGCTAGTGGTTCTAGCGGGGGGGCCGTTGGGACCCAGTACTTC
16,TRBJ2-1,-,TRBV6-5,CASSYVQGKPYNEQFF,TGTGCCAGCAGTTACGTGCAGGGGAAACCCTACAATGAGCAGTTCTTC
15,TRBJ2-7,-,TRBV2,CASSVSAGSTYEQYF,TGTGCCAGCAGTGTGTCGGCAGGGTCGACCTACGAGCAGTACTTC
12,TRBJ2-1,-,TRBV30,CAWSVVGYEQFF,TGTGCCTGGAGTGTAGTAGGATATGAGCAGTTCTTC
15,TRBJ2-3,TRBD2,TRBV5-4,CASSLPGGATDTQYF,TGTGCCAGCAGCTTGCCGGGGGGGGCAACAGATACGCAGTATTTT
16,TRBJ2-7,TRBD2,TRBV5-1,CASSLDPAGGSYEQYF,TGCGCCAGCAGCTTGGATCCAGCGGGGGGCTCCTACGAGCAGTACTTC
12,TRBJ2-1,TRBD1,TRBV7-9,CASSPGGFEQFF,TGTGCCAGCAGCCCAGGGGGCTTTGAGCAGTTCTTC